Below, 10 T cell receptor delta chains from the same sample are listed, as sequenced in a study of gamma delta lymphoproliferative disorders and STAT genes. The receptor sequences were amplified from genomic DNA of peripheral blood mononuclear cells. TCRdb called clones anew from the multiplex PCR reads with CATT. The table includes over 950 delta-chain clones, over 2% detected once. The specimen was blood. The receptor source for this set is a human donor in good health.

In its sample, this clone was seen a few times. It differs at one base from a far larger clone, so likely a read error. The limits of the CDR3 on the DNA are not certain, so only TCRdb's listed CDR3 is given. In the same sample, other DNA sequences code for this CDR3. V gene TRAV29/DV5 combines with J gene TRDJ3; TRDD3 was called by the table and not checked on the DNA. Per germline, CDR1 NSMFDY and CDR2 ISSIKDK. The CDR3 is 20 amino acids in total, end residues counted. This chain's CDR3 is CSVLLCSTLDTPWDTRQMFF.

This clone has more than one count but fewer than ten. A read error likely explains this, since a far larger clone differs by one base. Additional DNA sequences in this sample encode the identical CDR3. The chain uses TRDV2 and TRDJ1; the D gene is possibly TRDD3 (6 bases). V shed 1 base and J shed 0 bases, with 14 bases lying between them. Germline V lookup: CDR1 GEAIGNYY, CDR2 EKD. The CDR3 runs 16 residues. In DNA form, the CDR3 reads TGTGCCTGTGACACGGCCTGGGGAAACCACACCGATAAACTCATCTTT. Encoded protein: CACDTAWGNHTDKLIF.

Details on this clone: The TCRdb protein, from a much larger clone, departs from this DNA's translation at residue 9, likely by read error; the protein shown derives from the DNA. The chain employs TRDV3 and TRDJ1, with 11 bases identical to TRDD3. This CDR3 spans 18 amino acids. CDR1 and CDR2 from the germline V gene are TVYSNPD and GDNSRS (reference sequence). With 2 bases clipped from V and 1 base from J, the junction kept 15 bases outside the gene matches. In DNA, the CDR3 is TGTGCCTTTGTTCCTGGGGGATACCCTTACCGCTTCACCGATAAACTCATCTTT. Its translation: CAFVPGGYPYRFTDKLIF.

Details on this clone: TCRdb records a much larger clone's protein for this DNA, with a difference at residue 10 that likely arises from a read error; the protein given is the translation of the DNA. The chain joins TRAV29/DV5 to TRDJ1; D is possibly TRDD2 (9 bases). V was trimmed by 5 bases and J by 0 bases, leaving 35 bases between them. The CDR3 is 21 residues long. Germline CDR1 reads NSMFDY; CDR2 reads ISSIKDK. CDR3 nucleotides: TGTGCAGCTTTCCAAAGGCCTTCCTACTCTCACTGGGGGGCCCACACCGATAAACTCATCTTT. Translating gives CAAFQRPSYSHWGAHTDKLIF.

By share, this clone ranks as large. A far larger clone lies a single base away; this is likely a read error. The sample holds other DNA sequences that translate to the same CDR3. This chain links TRDV2 with TRDJ1; 8 nucleotides align to TRDD3. The CDR3 is made up of 19 amino acids. Per the germline V gene, CDR1 is GEAIGNYY and CDR2 is EKD. CDR3 loop: CACDKIPLGDRKPTDKLIF. In DNA form, the CDR3 reads TGTGCCTGCGACAAAATTCCCTTGGGGGATCGAAAACCCACCGATAAACTCATCTTT.

Worth noting for this clone: TCRdb shows a much larger clone's protein in place of this DNA's translation, and the two differ at residue 9, likely through a read error; the protein shown is translated from the DNA. This chain uses TRDV3 with TRDJ3; either TRDD2 or TRDD3 may fit D (9 bases each). Germline CDR1 and CDR2: TVYSNPD and GDNSRS (reference sequence). CDR3 size: 22 residues. V gave up 3 bases and J gave up 3 bases, with 33 bases separating them. CDR3 nucleotide sequence: TGTGCCTTGGGCCCCTTCCTACGTAGGCGTATCTGGGGGATCTGGGACACCCGACAGATGTTTTTC. As protein: CALGPFLRRRIWGIWDTRQMFF. Looking up the rest from reference TRDV3 and TRDJ3 gives the full variable domain: CDKVTQSSPDQTVASGSEVVLLCTYDTVYSNPDLFWYRIRPDYSFQFVFYGDNSRSEGADFTQGRFSVKHILTQKAFHLVISPVRTEDSATYYCALGPFLRRRIWGIWDTRQMFFGTGIKLFVEP.

This clone was counted only a few times. A far more abundant clone sits one base away, making this likely a read error. Additional DNA sequences in this sample encode the identical CDR3. This sequence joins TRDV1 and TRDJ1; D may be TRDD3 (6 bases). The germline V and J ends were trimmed by 9 bases and 7 bases, with 24 bases remaining between them. The CDR3 contains 15 residues. CDR1 and CDR2 (germline): TSWWSYY, QGS. The CDR3 DNA sequence: TGTGCTCTAGTACAGTACTGGGTCCCGGGGTCTAAACTCATCTTT. Translated: CALVQYWVPGSKLIF.

Notes on this clone: With only one base between it and a far larger clone, this is likely a read error. The sample contains more than one DNA sequence encoding this CDR3. The chain employs TRAV29/DV5 and TRDJ1, with 9 nucleotides matching TRDD2. The CDR3 runs 21 residues. CDR1 and CDR2 (germline): NSMFDY, ISSIKDK. V was pared by 5 bases and J by 0 bases, with 26 bases of the junction left unmatched. CDR3 sequence: CAAFQRPSYFHWGAHTDKLIF. CDR3 sequence (DNA): TGTGCAGCTTTCCAAAGGCCTTCCTACTTTCATTGGGGGGCCCACACCGATAAACTCATCTTT.

The table lists this clone with a few counts. A read error is the likely source, as a far larger clone sits one nucleotide away. Within the sample, other DNA sequences also encode this same CDR3. The chain combines TRDV2 with TRDJ1; possibly TRDD3 for D (5 bases). Germline V gene sequence: CDR1 GEAIGNYY, CDR2 EKD. The CDR3 spans 15 residues. CDR3 sequence reads: CACDTAGPHTDKLIF. The CDR3 region has the DNA TGTGCCTGTGACACCGCTGGGCCTCACACTGATAAACTCATCTTT.

Details on this clone: One base separates it from a far larger clone, so it is likely a read error. At the DNA level, this CDR3 is encoded by other sequences in the same sample as well. The chain couples TRDV1 to TRDJ1; 9 positions agree with TRDD3. Germline loops: CDR1 TSWWSYY, CDR2 QGS. Trimming at V came to 4 bases and at J to 0 bases, leaving 15 bases not matched to a gene. The CDR3 has 19 residues. The CDR3 region is CALGGPLLILGDNTDKLIF. CDR3 DNA: TGTGCTCTTGGGGGGCCTCTGCTAATACTGGGGGACAACACCGATAAACTCATCTTT.